This T cell receptor (beta chain) came from a study of naive and memory T cell subsets. This clonotype was seen a handful of times. Antigen unknown. Study findings and constraints: Especially in CD8 cells, naive repertoires contained a few larger clonotypes, possibly CD45RA-re-expressing memory cells.

The beta constant-region primer was an equimolar mix of two oligonucleotides covering TRBC1 and TRBC2. The ligated cDNA underwent four PCR rounds using SP2 and nested alpha and beta constant-region primers. One entry per CDR3 protein results from TCRdb running MiXCR on the UMI-ligation and nested PCR reads. The sample yields over 130,000 distinct CDR3 sequences, approximately 20% seen once. The CDR3 loop spans 13 amino acids. V dropped 0 bases and J dropped 4 bases, with 7 bases sitting between them. Germline V gene lookup returns CDR1 SGHAT and CDR2 FQNNGV. What was sequenced was naive CD8+ T cells from blood. The chain combines TRBV11-2 with TRBJ2-7; D is undetermined. The sequence derives from a human donor in good health. CDR3 DNA sequence: TGTGCCAGCAGCTTAGATGCCGATTACGAGCAGTACTTC. Residues: CASSLDADYEQYF.